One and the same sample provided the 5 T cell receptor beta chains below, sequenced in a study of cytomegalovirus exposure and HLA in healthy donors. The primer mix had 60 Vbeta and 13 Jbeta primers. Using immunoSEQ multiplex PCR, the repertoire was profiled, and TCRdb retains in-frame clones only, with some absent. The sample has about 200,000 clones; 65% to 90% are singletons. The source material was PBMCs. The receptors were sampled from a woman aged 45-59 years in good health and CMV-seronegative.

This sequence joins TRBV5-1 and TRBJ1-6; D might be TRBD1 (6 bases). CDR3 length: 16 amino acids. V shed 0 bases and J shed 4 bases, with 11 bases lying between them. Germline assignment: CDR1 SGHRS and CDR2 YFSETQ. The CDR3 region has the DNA TGCGCCAGCAGCTTGGGTGGGGGCGCGTATAATTCACCCCTCCACTTT. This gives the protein CASSLGGGAYNSPLHF.

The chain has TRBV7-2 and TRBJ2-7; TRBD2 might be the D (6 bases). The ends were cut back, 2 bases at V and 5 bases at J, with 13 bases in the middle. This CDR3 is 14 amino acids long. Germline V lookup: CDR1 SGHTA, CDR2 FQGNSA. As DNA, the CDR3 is TGTGCCAGCAGCTTATGGGATGGGGAGGACGAGCAGTACTTC. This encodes CASSLWDGEDEQYF. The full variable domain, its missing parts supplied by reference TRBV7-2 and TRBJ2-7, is GAGVSQSPSNKVTEKGKDVELRCDPISGHTALYWYRQSLGQGLEFLIYFQGNSAPDKSGLPSDRFSAERTGGSVSTLTIQRTQQEDSAVYLCASSLWDGEDEQYFGPGTRLTVT.

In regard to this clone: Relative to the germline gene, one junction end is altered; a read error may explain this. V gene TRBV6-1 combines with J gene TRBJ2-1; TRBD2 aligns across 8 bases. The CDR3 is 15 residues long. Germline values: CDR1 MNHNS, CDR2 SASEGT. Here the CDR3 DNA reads TGTGCCAGCAGGGGAGCGGGAGTCTCCTTCAATGAGCAGTTCTTC. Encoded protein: CASRGAGVSFNEQFF.

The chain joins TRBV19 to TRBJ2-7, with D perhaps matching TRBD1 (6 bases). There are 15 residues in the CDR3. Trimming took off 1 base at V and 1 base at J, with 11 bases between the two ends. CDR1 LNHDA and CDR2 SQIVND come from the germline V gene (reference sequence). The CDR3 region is CASSIAAGESYEQYF. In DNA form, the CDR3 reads TGTGCCAGTAGTATAGCAGCAGGGGAATCCTACGAGCAGTACTTC. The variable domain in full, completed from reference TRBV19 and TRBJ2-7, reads DGGITQSPKYLFRKEGQNVTLSCEQNLNHDAMYWYRQDPGQGLRLIYYSQIVNDFQKGDIAEGYSVSREKKESFPLTVTSAQKNPTAFYLCASSIAAGESYEQYFGPGTRLTVT.

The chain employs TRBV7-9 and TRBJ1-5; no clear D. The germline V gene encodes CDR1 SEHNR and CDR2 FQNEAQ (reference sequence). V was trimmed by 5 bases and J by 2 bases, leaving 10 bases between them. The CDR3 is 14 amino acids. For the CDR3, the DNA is TGTGCCAGCAGCCCGGTGGGCGGCAATCAGCCCCAGCATTTT. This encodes CASSPVGGNQPQHF.